The 6 T cell receptor beta chains presented below share a single source sample, sequenced in a study of blood T cell repertoires in COVID-19. Clones were read by immunoSEQ multiplex PCR, and TCRdb kept only the in-frame ones, dropping some. The sample holds roughly 290,000 clones; around 87% are singletons and the top ten take less than 9.5%. Sequenced material: peripheral blood. These receptors were taken from a woman aged 45-59 years who had recovered from COVID-19.

As DNA, the CDR3 is TGTGCCAGCAGGCCCTCTCGGTGGGAGGGCGCTACGCAGTATTTT. Translation: CASRPSRWEGATQYF. This chain uses TRBV7-2 with TRBJ2-3, with TRBD2 matching 7 bases. The CDR3 consists of 15 residues. Unmatched junction bases numbered 14, after V lost 6 bases and J lost 8 bases. Germline lookup yields CDR1 SGHTA and CDR2 FQGNSA.

The chain uses TRBV5-1 and TRBJ2-1; TRBD1 matches at 9 bases. This CDR3 spans 15 amino acids. Germline V lookup: CDR1 SGHRS, CDR2 YFSETQ. V lost 6 bases, J lost 6 bases, and 10 bases stayed unmatched. This chain's CDR3 is CASNQQGATGNEQFF. The CDR3 nucleotides are TGCGCCAGCAATCAACAGGGGGCGACTGGCAATGAGCAGTTCTTC.

The V gene is TRBV7-8, the J gene TRBJ2-1, with a weak D call TRBD1 (6 bases). The CDR3 has 18 residues. Per the germline V gene, CDR1 is SGHVS and CDR2 is FQNEAQ. Trimming removed 2 bases at V and 0 bases at J, with 17 bases between. The CDR3 bases are TGTGCCAGCAGCTTATTCCTGGGGGCAGGGAGCTCCTACAATGAGCAGTTCTTC. This codes for CASSLFLGAGSSYNEQFF.

The chain is built from TRBV6-6 and TRBJ1-4, with a tentative D call TRBD1 (5 bases). Trimming took off 6 bases at V and 5 bases at J, with 13 bases between the two ends. Germline V gene lookup returns CDR1 MNHNY and CDR2 SVGAGI (reference sequence). The CDR3 contains 14 residues. This CDR3 is CASRARGGNEKLFF. CDR3 DNA sequence: TGTGCCAGCAGAGCGCGGGGGGGAAATGAAAAACTGTTTTTT.

The chain has TRBV6-8 and TRBJ1-2; D gene uncertain. Germline V lookup: CDR1 MNHGY, CDR2 SAAAGT. CDR3 length equals 18 residues. Trimming took 0 bases from V and 0 from J, leaving 17 bases between them. CDR3 DNA sequence: TGTGCCAGCAGTTACTCGACCGTCCGAGGTGAGTCTAACTATGGCTACACCTTC. Encoded protein: CASSYSTVRGESNYGYTF.

This chain links TRBV25-1 with TRBJ2-7; 7 bases match TRBD2. The CDR3 consists of 17 residues. J lost 3 bases, V lost 6 bases, and 17 bases had no gene match. Germline V gene data show CDR1 as MGHDK and CDR2 as SYGVNS. This chain's CDR3 is CASSPTFPGRGSYEQYF. As DNA, the CDR3 is TGTGCCAGCAGCCCCACATTCCCCGGGCGGGGGAGCTACGAGCAGTACTTC.